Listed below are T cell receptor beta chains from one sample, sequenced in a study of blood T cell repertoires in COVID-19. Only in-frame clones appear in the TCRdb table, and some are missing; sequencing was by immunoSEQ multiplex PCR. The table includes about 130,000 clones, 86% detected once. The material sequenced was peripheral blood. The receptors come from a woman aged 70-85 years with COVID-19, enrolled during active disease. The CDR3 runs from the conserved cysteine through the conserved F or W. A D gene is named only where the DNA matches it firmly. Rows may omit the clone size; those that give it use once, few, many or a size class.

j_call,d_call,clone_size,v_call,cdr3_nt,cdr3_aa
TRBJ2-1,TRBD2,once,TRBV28,TGTGCCAGCAGTCCTAGCGGGGGGGATCACAATGAGCAGTTCTTC,CASSPSGGDHNEQFF
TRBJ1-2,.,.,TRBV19,TGTGCCAGTAGTATTACGGCAGGGGAAACGGGCTACACCTTC,CASSITAGETGYTF
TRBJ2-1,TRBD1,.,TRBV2,TGTGCCAGCAAGCCTGATCAGGGGGCCCCTTCCAATGAGCAGTTCTTC,CASKPDQGAPSNEQFF
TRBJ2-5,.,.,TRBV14,TGTGCCAGCAGCCAAGGACAGCCGACCCAGTACTTC,CASSQGQPTQYF
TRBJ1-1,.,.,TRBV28,TGTGCCAGCAGTTTAGCTAATGAAGCTTTCTTT,CASSLANEAFF
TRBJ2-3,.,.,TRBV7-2,TGTGCCAGCAGCTCAATTGGGACTGCAACAGATACGCAGTATTTT,CASSSIGTATDTQYF
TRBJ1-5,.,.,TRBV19,TGTGCCAGTAGTATAGAGTCGGTCAATCAGCCCCAGCATTTT,CASSIESVNQPQHF
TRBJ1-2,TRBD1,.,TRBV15,TGTGCCACCGCCCGGGACAGGATTATATTTGGGGGCTACACCTTC,CATARDRIIFGGYTF
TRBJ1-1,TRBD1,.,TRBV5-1,TGCGCCAGCAGCCAGGGGACAGGCAATGAAGCTTTCTTT,CASSQGTGNEAFF
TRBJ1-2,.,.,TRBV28,TGTGCCAGCAGTTTATTGCGGGACGGCTATGGCTACACCTTC,CASSLLRDGYGYTF
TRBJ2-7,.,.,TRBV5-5,TGTGCCAGCAGCTTCGGGAGCTACGAGCAGTACTTC,CASSFGSYEQYF
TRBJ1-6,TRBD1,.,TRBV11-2,TGTGCCAGCAGCTCAAGGACAGGGGATAATTCACCCCTCCACTTT,CASSSRTGDNSPLHF
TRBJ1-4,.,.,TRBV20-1,TGCAGTGCTAGTTGGGGAGGTACTGAAAAACTGTTTTTT,CSASWGGTEKLFF
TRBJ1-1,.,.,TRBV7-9,TGTGCCAGCGGGGGGGCCGGGGCTATGAATGAAGCTTTCTTT,CASGGAGAMNEAFF
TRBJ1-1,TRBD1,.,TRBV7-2,TGTGCCAGCAGGAGGGACAGGGAAGGAGCTTTCTTT,CASRRDREGAFF
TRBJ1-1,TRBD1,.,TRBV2,TGTGCCAGCAGCCCCGAGAGGACAGGGGAGAACACTGAAGCTTTCTTT,CASSPERTGENTEAFF
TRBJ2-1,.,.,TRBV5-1,TGCGCCAGCAGCTTGAAGGACATCTACAATGAGCAGTTCTTC,CASSLKDIYNEQFF
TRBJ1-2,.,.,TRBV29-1,TGCAGCGTTGAAGTACAGCCCCCCTATGGCTACACCTTC,CSVEVQPPYGYTF
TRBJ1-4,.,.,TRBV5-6,TGTGCCAGCAGGGGGCTTAATGAAAAACTGTTTTTT,CASRGLNEKLFF
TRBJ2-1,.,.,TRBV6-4,TGTGCCAGCAGTGACTATGTTGCAGGGCGCGATGAGCAGTTCTTC,CASSDYVAGRDEQFF
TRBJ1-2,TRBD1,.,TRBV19,TGTGCCAGTAGGGGACAGGGCTATGGCTACACCTTC,CASRGQGYGYTF
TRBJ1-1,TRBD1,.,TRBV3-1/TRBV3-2,TGTGCCAGCAGGCGACAGGGGGCTGACACTGAAGCTTTCTTT,CASRRQGADTEAFF
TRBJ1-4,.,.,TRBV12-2,TGTGCAAGTCGCCTTTATGAAAAACTGTTTTTT,CASRLYEKLFF
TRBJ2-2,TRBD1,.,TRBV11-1,TGTGCCAGCAGCGAAGCAGGGGGTATTAACACCGGGGAGCTGTTTTTT,CASSEAGGINTGELFF
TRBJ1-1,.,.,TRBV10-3,TGTGCCATCAGTGAGGCGGGACCCAGGAACACTGAAGCTTTCTTT,CAISEAGPRNTEAFF
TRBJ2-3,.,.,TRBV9,TGTGCCAGCAGCCCCCCCAGGGAGTATTTT,CASSPPREYF